This T cell receptor (beta chain) was retrieved from a study of blood T cell repertoires in COVID-19. For the study at large: Acute and convalescent COVID-19 samples came from the United States, Italy and Spain. In each case, the material was cDNA or gDNA derived from T cells, B-cell-depleted T cells, or PBMCs.

Germline V gene lookup returns CDR1 SGHTA and CDR2 FQGNSA. There are 12 residues in the CDR3. V gave up 5 bases and J gave up 5 bases, with 9 bases separating them. Authors' processing steps: Reference gene primer amplification yielded estimated nucleated cell counts. This table comes from immunoSEQ multiplex PCR, and its TCRdb copy is limited to in-frame clones, with some not included. From that table come the V and J calls and clone size; the DNA was used to work out D and trimming. The sample holds just over 75,000 clones, roughly 89% seen once. Sequenced sample: peripheral blood. The clonotype was recovered from a man aged 50-60 years with acute or convalescent COVID-19. This rearrangement joins TRBV7-2 to TRBJ2-5, with D unresolved. The CDR3 reads CASSVFQETQYF. CDR3 sequence (DNA): TGTGCCAGCAGCGTATTTCAGGAGACCCAGTACTTC.